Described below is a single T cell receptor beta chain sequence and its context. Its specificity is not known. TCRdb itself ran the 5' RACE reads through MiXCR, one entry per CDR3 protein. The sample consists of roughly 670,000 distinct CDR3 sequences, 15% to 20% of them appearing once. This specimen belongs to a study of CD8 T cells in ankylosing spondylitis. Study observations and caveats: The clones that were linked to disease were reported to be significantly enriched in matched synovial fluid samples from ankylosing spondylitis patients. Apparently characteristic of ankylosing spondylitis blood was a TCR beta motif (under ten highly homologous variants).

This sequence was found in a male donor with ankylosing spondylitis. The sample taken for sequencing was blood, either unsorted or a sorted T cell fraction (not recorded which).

CDR3 protein: CASSSTRGTGNTIYF. CDR3 bases: TGTGCCAGCTCGTCCACGAGGGGGACTGGAAACACCATATATTTT. The chain uses TRBV18 and TRBJ1-3; TRBD1 might be the D (6 bases). Trimming cost V 6 bases and J 2 bases, with 14 bases left between them. CDR3 length: 15 amino acids. Germline values: CDR1 KGHSH, CDR2 LQKENI.